This T cell receptor (beta chain) is from a study of blood T cell repertoires in COVID-19. At the level of the study: The cDNA or gDNA used as material had been derived from T cells, B-cell-depleted T cells, or PBMCs.

All enrollees were about 18 to 89 years old and from 25 or so US areas. Recovered participants had two consecutive negative NP/OP PCR tests, healthcare professional clearance, or symptom resolution. Clones were read by immunoSEQ multiplex PCR, and TCRdb kept only the in-frame ones, dropping some. The sample shows around 390,000 clones, about 86% of them seen only once. J lost 0 bases, V lost 2 bases, and 16 bases had no gene match. The CDR3 spans 20 residues. CDR1 is MGHRA and CDR2 is YSYEKL in the germline V gene. The source of this sequence is a woman between 45 and 60 years old who had recovered from COVID-19. The sample was PBMCs or T cells enriched from blood (not recorded which). The V gene is TRBV4-1, the J gene TRBJ2-7, with 10 bases fitting TRBD2. The chain's CDR3 is CASSQSTSGGALTSSYEQYF. Here the CDR3 DNA reads TGCGCCAGCAGCCAATCAACAAGCGGGGGGGCCTTGACTAGCTCCTACGAGCAGTACTTC.